This passage covers 5 T cell receptor beta chains from one sample sequenced in a study of T cells in Graves' hyperthyroidism and ophthalmopathy. Amplification of TCR beta CDR3 regions was performed using RNA transcripts as template. The HTBI primer set served for first-round RT-PCR of the TCR CDR3. TCRdb fed the multiplex PCR reads into MiXCR, producing one record per CDR3 protein. The sample carries more than 550,000 distinct CDR3 sequences, 45% recorded once. The sample taken for sequencing was peripheral blood or thyroid tissue (not recorded which). All receptors come from an adult man with Graves' disease, either hyperthyroidism or ophthalmopathy (not recorded which).

V usage is TRBV7-2 and J usage is TRBJ2-7; the D gene is possibly TRBD1 (7 bases). The CDR3 runs 15 residues. CDR1 is SGHTA, CDR2 FQGNSA, per germline. The germline V and J ends were trimmed by 4 bases and 5 bases, with 18 bases remaining between them. The CDR3 nucleotides are TGTGCCAGCAGCTACTCCGGGACAGCGGGCCACGAGCAGTACTTC. Its translation: CASSYSGTAGHEQYF.

This clonotype was seen only a few times. This sequence joins TRBV4-3 and TRBJ2-7, with a weak D call TRBD1 (5 bases). CDR1 and CDR2 (germline): LGHNA, YSLEER. The CDR3 is 17 residues long. V was cut by 1 base and J by 2 bases, with 18 bases left in between. CDR3 protein: CASSQGFLGLSTYEQYF. Written as DNA, the CDR3 is TGCGCCAGCAGCCAAGGGTTCTTGGGGCTTTCTACCTACGAGCAGTACTTC.

As to this clonotype: A clone one base away is much larger, so this may be a read error. The chain recombines TRBV9 with TRBJ1-4; TRBD1 agrees at 8 bases. The CDR3 covers 13 residues. Looked up from germline, CDR1 is SGDLS and CDR2 is YYNGEE. V was clipped by 2 bases and J by 8 bases; unmatched bases: 2. For the CDR3, the DNA is TGTGCCAGCAGCGTCAGACAGGGGGAAAAACTGTTTTTT. Translation: CASSVRQGEKLFF. Variable domain in full (rest from reference TRBV9 and TRBJ1-4): DSGVTQTPKHLITATGQRVTLRCSPRSGDLSVYWYQQSLDQGLQFLIQYYNGEERAKGNILERFSAQQFPDLHSELNLSSLELGDSALYFCASSVRQGEKLFFGSGTQLSVL.

The chain recombines TRBV7-2 with TRBJ1-2, with 8 bases that match TRBD1. The CDR3 runs to 14 residues. Losses at the gene ends were 6 bases for V and 4 bases for J; bases not matched to a gene: 7. The germline CDR1 and CDR2 sequences are SGHTA and FQGNSA. CDR3 residues: CASRAGGWGYGYTF. Here the CDR3 DNA reads TGTGCCAGCAGAGCAGGGGGCTGGGGCTATGGCTACACCTTC.

On this clonotype itself: Possible read error: a much larger clone is one base away. J is TRBJ1-4 and V is TRBV11-2, with a weak D call TRBD1 (6 bases). Trimming cost V 7 bases and J 8 bases, with 20 bases left between them. The germline gives CDR1 SGHAT, CDR2 FQNNGV. CDR3 length: 15 amino acids. CDR3: CASNLTGSPGEKLFF. CDR3 DNA sequence: TGTGCCAGCAACCTCACAGGGTCTCCGGGAGAAAAACTGTTTTTT.